These 16 T cell receptor beta chains originate from one sample sequenced in a study of response to subunit inactivated influenza vaccine. TCRdb reanalysed the RT-PCR reads using MiXCR and keeps one entry per CDR3 protein. The sample has hundreds of thousands of distinct CDR3 sequences, 18% seen once. The specimen was PBMCs from blood, collected roughly 5 days after vaccination. The source is a middle-aged man who received an inactivated influenza vaccine.

J is TRBJ2-7 and V is TRBV7-9; weak D call: TRBD2 (6 bases). The CDR3 runs to 17 residues. V gave up 5 bases and J gave up 5 bases, with 25 bases separating them. Germline CDR1 is SEHNR and CDR2 is FQNEAQ (reference sequence). CDR3 coding DNA: TGTGCCAGCAGCCCGCCTTTCATCACTAGCCCCTTAGACGAGCAGTACTTC. Amino acid sequence: CASSPPFITSPLDEQYF.

This clonotype has just a few counts. The chain joins TRBV28 to TRBJ2-3, with a weak D call TRBD1 (5 bases). The ends were cut back, 3 bases at V and 1 base at J, with 20 bases in the middle. The CDR3 spans 18 residues. From germline, CDR1 is MDHEN and CDR2 SYDVKM. Written as DNA, the CDR3 is TGTGCCAGCAGTTTCACCGGAAGTGGGGCAGGCGGCACAGATACGCAGTATTTT. Translation: CASSFTGSGAGGTDTQYF.

The genes are TRBV15 and TRBJ2-7; 7 bases match TRBD1. The CDR3 is 15 residues long. The germline V gene has CDR1 LNHNV and CDR2 YYDKDF (reference sequence). V lost 2 bases, J lost 0 bases, and 4 bases stayed unmatched. The CDR3 DNA follows: TGTGCCACCAGCAGACGAGGACAGGACTCCTACGAGCAGTACTTC. This translates into CATSRRGQDSYEQYF.

A few counts support this clonotype. The gene calls are TRBV11-2 and TRBJ2-1; tentatively, D is TRBD1 (6 bases). V lost 3 bases and J lost 0, with 15 bases in between. This CDR3 has 17 amino acids. CDR1 SGHAT and CDR2 FQNNGV come from the germline V gene. The CDR3 here is CASSFTTGSGSYNEQFF. The CDR3 DNA is TGTGCCAGCAGCTTTACAACAGGGTCGGGCTCCTACAATGAGCAGTTCTTC. Full variable domain (remainder filled in from reference TRBV11-2 and TRBJ2-1): EAGVAQSPRYKIIEKRQSVAFWCNPISGHATLYWYQQILGQGPKLLIQFQNNGVVDDSQLPKDRFSAERLKGVDSTLKIQPAKLEDSAVYLCASSFTTGSGSYNEQFFGPGTRLTVL.

This chain uses TRBV6-6 with TRBJ2-7; a weak D match, TRBD2 (6 bases). Trimming removed 5 bases from V and 3 bases from J, with 11 bases in between. Germline loops: CDR1 MNHNY, CDR2 SVGAGI (reference sequence). CDR3 length: 13 amino acids. The CDR3 DNA is TGTGCCAGCAGTCCCGGGACTTTCTACGAGCAGTACTTC. Encoded protein: CASSPGTFYEQYF.

This clonotype was picked up a small number of times. The gene calls are TRBV20-1 and TRBJ2-5; D ambiguous. The CDR3 has 10 residues. Trimming cost V 8 bases and J 7 bases, with 11 bases left between them. Germline V lookup: CDR1 DFQATT, CDR2 SNEGSKA (reference sequence). CDR3 residues: CSSLAATQYF. In nucleotides, the CDR3 is TGCAGTTCATTGGCGGCGACCCAGTACTTC.

The chain employs TRBV3-1 and TRBJ1-3; D is uncertain. Trimming took off 1 base at V and 0 bases at J, with 7 bases between the two ends. This CDR3 comprises 15 residues. CDR1 is LGHDT and CDR2 is YNNKEL in the germline V gene (reference sequence). This CDR3 reads CASSQGRISGNTIYF. The CDR3 DNA is TGTGCCAGCAGCCAAGGGCGGATCTCTGGAAACACCATATATTTT.

In its sample, this clonotype was seen a few times. This sequence joins TRBV28 and TRBJ2-6; D gene ambiguous. This CDR3 has 16 residues. Germline CDR1 and CDR2: MDHEN and SYDVKM. V lost 9 bases, J lost 1 base, and 16 bases lay in between. The CDR3 DNA reads TGTGCCAGTAACGGGCTGTTGAGTTCTGGGGCCAACGTCCTGACTTTC. It is translated as CASNGLLSSGANVLTF.

The rearrangement uses TRBV15 and TRBJ1-6; D is perhaps TRBD1 (6 bases). V lost 1 base, J lost 9 bases, and 13 bases lay in between. The CDR3 totals 15 residues. In germline, CDR1 is LNHNV, CDR2 YYDKDF (reference sequence). CDR3 sequence: CATSRAGQVGSPLHF. The CDR3 DNA sequence: TGTGCCACCAGCAGAGCGGGACAAGTGGGTTCACCCCTCCACTTT.

The V gene is TRBV5-1, the J gene TRBJ1-1, with TRBD1 as a possible D gene (5 bases). Trimming shortened V by 4 bases and J by 2 bases, and 15 bases separated the two germline ends. CDR1 SGHRS and CDR2 YFSETQ come from the germline V gene. CDR3 length equals 15 residues. The CDR3 loop is CASSTGPGGNTEAFF. CDR3 coding DNA: TGCGCCAGCAGCACCGGACCGGGGGGTAACACTGAAGCTTTCTTT.

V usage is TRBV6-2 or TRBV6-3 and J usage is TRBJ1-6; D is possibly TRBD1 (6 bases). Trimming left V 5 bases short and J 11 bases short, with 16 bases between. Per the germline V gene, CDR1 is MNHEY and CDR2 is SVGEGT. The CDR3 covers 14 residues. In nucleotides, the CDR3 is TGTGCCAGCAGTAAAGACAGGAGGGTCGCACCCCTCCACTTT. Translated: CASSKDRRVAPLHF.

The chain combines TRBV20-1 with TRBJ2-4; D is ambiguous. The germline gives CDR1 DFQATT, CDR2 SNEGSKA (reference sequence). The CDR3 has 11 residues. V lost 3 bases, J lost 14 bases, and 14 bases lay in between. CDR3 bases: TGCAGTGCTAGCCTAGATCTAAAGAAGTACTTC. It encodes CSASLDLKKYF.

The V gene is TRBV28, the J gene TRBJ2-5, with 11 bases fitting TRBD2. J was trimmed by 3 bases and V by 4 bases; bases with no gene match: 7. Germline-derived CDR1 and CDR2 are MDHEN and SYDVKM. This CDR3 spans 16 amino acids. The CDR3 loop is CASSSSGSGREETQYF. In nucleotides, the CDR3 is TGTGCCAGCAGTTCGTCGGGTAGCGGGAGGGAAGAGACCCAGTACTTC.

The chain uses TRBV24-1 and TRBJ2-5; 9 positions agree with TRBD2. From germline, CDR1 is KGHDR and CDR2 SFDVKD. This CDR3 has 15 amino acids. V shed 8 bases and J 3 bases; nucleotides not matched to a gene: 9. CDR3 sequence reads: CATNVGGGGEETQYF. CDR3 nucleotide sequence: TGTGCCACCAATGTTGGCGGCGGGGGGGAAGAGACCCAGTACTTC.

This clonotype has just a few counts. DNA for the CDR3: TGCGCCAGCAGCCCGACTCTGGACAGATACAATGAGCAGTTCTTC. This codes for CASSPTLDRYNEQFF. The chain links TRBV5-1 to TRBJ2-1; possibly TRBD1 for D (6 bases). CDR1 is SGHRS and CDR2 is YFSETQ in the germline V gene. The CDR3 totals 15 residues. Trimming pared 4 bases from V and 4 bases from J, leaving 15 bases between.

This sequence joins TRBV10-3 and TRBJ2-7; 7 bases align to TRBD1. The V gene's germline CDR1 is ENHRY and CDR2 SYGVKD. V shed 5 bases and J 4 bases; nucleotides not matched to a gene: 5. This CDR3 is 13 amino acids long. In DNA, the CDR3 is TGTGCCATCAGTAGGACAGGAACTTACGAGCAGTACTTC. Its translation is CAISRTGTYEQYF.